This T cell receptor (beta chain) was sequenced for a study of T cells in Graves' hyperthyroidism and ophthalmopathy (dated by TCRdb to about 2019). The study in broad terms: Peripheral blood was collected at initial diagnosis, before any treatment. A discovery cohort of roughly 100 patients, roughly 43 with Graves' ophthalmopathy and about 60 with stable Graves' hyperthyroidism, was used to find distinguishing TCR V-J signatures. Prospective prediction of ophthalmopathy was tested in an independent validation cohort of approximately 19 hyperthyroidism patients and approximately 17 patients who later progressed to ophthalmopathy. The 80 to 100 discovery patients were randomly divided into training and test sets at a 7:3 ratio. The study also compared thyroid tissue and blood T-cell repertoires from over 5 Graves' hyperthyroidism patients. After sampling, hyperthyroidism patients received methimazole starting at 30 mg daily, and ophthalmopathy patients received high-dose intravenous methylprednisolone. The paper reports TCR Vbeta CDR3 sequencing of fewer than 150 peripheral blood samples: approximately 43 ophthalmopathy, about 75 hyperthyroidism and around 17 progressor patients. Study-wide findings and limitations: A 13 V-J signature model separated ophthalmopathy from stable hyperthyroidism, with around 90% sensitivity and 81.08% specificity in cross-validation and 80%/75% in testing. No statistical method was used to set the sample size in advance, and investigators knew the group allocation. In validation, progression to ophthalmopathy was predicted by the model with 65% to 71% sensitivity and 72.22% specificity, a median of approximately 7.1 months before onset. Most expanded thyroid clonotypes (frequency above 0.001) were also detected in blood, suggesting blood repertoires may reflect thyroid immune responses.

The TCR beta CDR3 regions were amplified from the RNA transcripts. A first-round RT-PCR of the TCR CDR3 used the HTBI primer set with the Qiagen OneStep RT-PCR kit. A second multiplex PCR round built the libraries, followed by size selection and purification. The libraries were sequenced on an Illumina HiSeq2000 using paired-end 100 bp reads. The original methods were these. Raw data were processed with SOAPnuke, discarding reads with adapters, uncalled bases, mean Phred below 15, or no exact constant-primer or identifier match. COPE v1.2.5 was used to merge the high-quality paired reads, and each unique nucleotide sequence was defined as a clonotype. MiTCR v1.1 was used to align clonotypes to the IMGT TRBV, TRBD and TRBJ reference segments. Only V-J combinations with frequency above 0.0001, covering 99% to 99.2% of repertoires, were analysed. The TCS score was defined as the ratio of F50 (clonal expansion) to E x V (chaos), calculated using BLOSUM62-based TCRdist between CDR3 peptides within each V-J. Welch's t-statistics and random forest reduced fewer than 600 V-J features to 10 to 15, which were used in a naive Bayes classifier (R e1071). TCRdb took the public reads, trimmed them with fastp at Q25, ran MiXCR for clone calling and kept in-frame beta chains. Identical CDR3 protein sequences are pooled into one entry, listed with their most common genes and DNA. None of the V and J calls come from the authors' own analysis; TCRdb made them. The sample table records more than 500,000 distinct CDR3 sequences; around 15% of these occur just once. The biggest ten clones account for around 3.9% of the sample.

For CDR1 and CDR2, the germline V gene (reference sequence) lists PRHDT and FYEKMQ. Counted from cysteine to phenylalanine, this CDR3 has 15 amino acids. Left in the record is the CDR3 DNA by itself, 45 bases read in frame from the first base. The junction shows trimming of 5 bases on V and 7 bases on J, and the gene matches do not reach 11 bases of it. Graves' hyperthyroidism was defined as stable when no progression to ophthalmopathy occurred over 18 months of follow-up. Hyperthyroidism patients were newly diagnosed, with disease duration under 2 months, and aged 18 to 65 years. Patients with uncontrolled infections, other autoimmune diseases, pregnancy or lactation were excluded. Diagnoses were based on clinical symptoms, serum thyroxine and TRAb, thyroid ultrasound and orbital computed tomography. Ficoll-Paque density gradient centrifugation was used to isolate PBMCs from about 10 ml of fresh peripheral blood. Trizol reagent was used to extract total RNA, and RNA quality was then checked on an Agilent 2100 Bioanalyzer.

A note on this clonotype: This clone's antigen is unknown. No clone much larger than this one lies a single base away; base qualities are absent.

The chain is assembled from TRBV13 and TRBJ2-1; TRBD1 aligns with 7 central bases. The sample was blood. This TCR was sampled from a woman aged 25 to 45 with Graves' hyperthyroidism. The DNA is TGTGCCAGCAGCATAGAAACAGGGGTTAGGAATGAGCAGTTCTTC. Its amino acids are CASSIETGVRNEQFF. Here the CDR3 is joined to the reference TRBV13 and TRBJ2-1 genes, and the full variable domain is: AAGVIQSPRHLIKEKRETATLKCYPIPRHDTVYWYQQGPGQDPQFLISFYEKMQSDKGSIPDRFSAQQFSDYHSELNMSSLELGDSALYFCASSIETGVRNEQFFGPGTRLTVL.